Sequencing of this T cell receptor beta chain was carried out in a study of blood T cells in healthy people across ages. This clonotype turned up a few times. Its target is unknown. Each donor had about 10 milliliters of peripheral blood drawn. Isolated per sample were at least 6 million PBMCs. The CDR3 is 13 residues long. The germline CDR1 and CDR2 sequences are SGHVS and FNYEAQ. The V end lost 6 bases, the J end lost 4 bases, and 13 bases lay between the germline ends. A second PCR of 7 to 11 cycles used a sample-barcoded 5' primer and a J-beta primer mix. A single record per CDR3 protein comes from TCRdb applying MiXCR to the 5' RACE reads. The top ten clones hold around 16% of a sample with about 590,000 distinct CDR3 sequences, about 30% of them seen once. Findings and caveats of the study: Age showed a roughly linear inverse relationship with TCR beta diversity per million T cells. Unsorted PBMCs prevented conclusive naive versus antigen-experienced comparison.

This chain joins TRBV7-6 and TRBJ2-7; D remains unclear. The sequenced material came from blood. The sequence was obtained from a woman of 80 years or more in good health. This chain's CDR3 is CASSRTNYYEQYF. CDR3 coding DNA: TGTGCCAGCAGTCGGACCAATTATTACGAGCAGTACTTC.